These 28 T cell receptor beta chains were all obtained from the same sample, sequenced in a study of tissue T cells after allogeneic stem cell transplantation. Here immunoSEQ multiplex PCR was the method, and the copy in TCRdb shows in-frame clones only, minus some. Altogether 4,500 to 5,500 clones are present, about a third being singletons, with the ten largest covering about 9.2%. Time point here: mouse harvest day 14 after allogeneic transplant. Tail vein injection delivered 10^7 T-cell-depleted bone marrow cells and 10^6 splenic CD5+ T cells. Sequenced sample: skin. Receptors originate from a female BALB/c mouse given C57BL/6 T cells with graft-versus-host disease after an allogeneic hematopoietic cell transplant.

A remark on this clone: Gene and germline names: mouse. The read halts 1 residue ahead of the CDR3 end, with the missing end drawn from the germline J gene. The V call is TRBV16, the J call TRBJ1-1; D is possibly TRBD1 (6 bases). CDR3 length: 13 amino acids. Trimming cost V 5 bases and J 4 bases, with 11 bases left between them. The V gene's germline CDR1 is SGHSA and CDR2 FRNQAP. The chain's CDR3 is CASSPGTITEVFF. The CDR3 DNA, read in part, is TGTGCAAGCAGCCCCGGGACAATCACAGAAGTCTTC.

A note on this clone: Germline and genes here are mouse. Read sequence stops 1 residue before the CDR3 end, and the germline J gene provides the missing end. This chain joins TRBV3 and TRBJ2-2; no reliable D call. V shed 1 base and J shed 3 bases, with 3 bases lying between them. Germline CDR1 reads SNHLY; CDR2 reads FYNGKV (reference sequence). The CDR3 has 13 amino acids. The DNA read from the CDR3 is TGTGCCAGCAGCTTAGACTACACCGGGCAGCTCTAC. This codes for CASSLDYTGQLY. The entire CDR3 reads CASSLDYTGQLYF. Full variable domain (rest looked up from reference TRBV3 and TRBJ2-2): GPKVLQIPSHQIIDMGQMVTLNCDPVSNHLYFYWYKQILGQQMEFLVNFYNGKVMEKSKLFKDQFSVERPDGSYFTLKIQPTALEDSAVYFCASSLDYTGQLYFGEGSKLTVL.

About this clone: Gene names denote mouse genes. Read coverage stops 1 residue before the CDR3 terminus; the germline J gene supplies the remainder. This chain links TRBV20 with TRBJ1-4; TRBD1 aligns across 11 bases. V shed 1 base and J 3 bases; nucleotides not matched to a gene: 4. CDR3 length: 16 amino acids. Germline lookup yields CDR1 GFQATS and CDR2 STVNSAI. The part of the CDR3 DNA that was read is TGTGGTGCTAGGGCCGGGACAGGGGGTCCCAACGAAAGATTATTT. Translating it yields CGARAGTGGPNERLF. The CDR3 as a whole reads CGARAGTGGPNERLFF.

As to this clone: Genes and germline come from the mouse. The read terminates 1 residue ahead of where the CDR3 ends, so the germline J gene completes it. The V and J genes are TRBV23 and TRBJ2-5; the table names TRBD2, a call not compared with the DNA. Germline CDR1 and CDR2: KGHTA and FQNQQP. The CDR3 contains 15 residues. The CDR3 here is CSSSQSSGGVDTQYF. CDR3 DNA (partial): TGCTCCAGCAGTCAATCTTCTGGGGGGGTAGACACCCAGTAC.

Points on this clone: All gene names here are mouse names. Coverage ceases 1 residue before the CDR3 finishes, and the germline J gene fills in the end. This sequence joins TRBV13-1 and TRBJ2-4; 11 nucleotides agree with TRBD2. This CDR3 has 17 residues. The J segment lost 1 base and the V segment lost 1 base, leaving 5 bases of the junction unmatched. CDR1 and CDR2 (germline): NSHNY, SYGAGN. The CDR3 DNA, read in part, is TGTGCCAGCAGTGATTCCACTGGGGGGGCGCGTCAAAACACCTTGTAC. Its protein is CASSDSTGGARQNTLY. The full CDR3 is CASSDSTGGARQNTLYF.

By sample fraction, this clone is large. The germline and genes are mouse ones. The CDR3 end falls 1 residue outside the read, so it is completed with the germline J gene. The rearrangement joins TRBV23 to TRBJ1-4. CDR1 is KGHTA, CDR2 FQNQQP, per germline. This CDR3 comprises 14 residues. The CDR3 region is CSSSQSRTNERLFF. CDR3 DNA (partial): TGCTCCAGCAGTCAATCGCGGACCAACGAAAGATTATTT.

Comment on this clone: Genes and germline come from the mouse. The read halts 1 residue ahead of the CDR3 end, with the missing end drawn from the germline J gene. The rearrangement uses TRBV26 and TRBJ2-1; 10 nucleotides agree with TRBD2. J lost 3 bases, V lost 6 bases, and 5 bases had no gene match. The CDR3 spans 15 residues. Germline CDR1 is KGHPV and CDR2 is FQNQEV (reference sequence). The CDR3 bases that were read are TGTGCCAGCAGCCTCTGGGGGGGCGTCTATGCTGAGCAGTTC. This codes for CASSLWGGVYAEQF. The entire CDR3 sequence reads CASSLWGGVYAEQFF.

Points on this clone: Gene names are the mouse ones. Read coverage stops 1 residue before the CDR3 terminus; the germline J gene supplies the remainder. The gene calls are TRBV3 and TRBJ2-7, with D uncertain. V dropped 5 bases and J dropped 4 bases, with 6 bases sitting between them. From germline, CDR1 is SNHLY and CDR2 FYNGKV (reference sequence). The CDR3 contains 11 residues. Here the CDR3 reads CASSQQYEQYF. The CDR3 DNA, read in part, is TGTGCCAGCAGCCAACAGTATGAACAGTAC.

On this clone itself: Here the gene names and germline are mouse. Here the CDR3 reads CAWSPGTKDTQYF. CDR3 DNA, as far as it was read: TGTGCCTGGAGCCCCGGGACAAAAGACACCCAGTAC. V is TRBV31 and J is TRBJ2-5; possible D gene TRBD1, 6 bases. The CDR3 end falls 1 residue outside the read, so it is completed with the germline J gene. The CDR3 consists of 13 residues. The germline V gene has CDR1 GKSSPN and CDR2 SITVG. The V and J ends lost 3 bases and 4 bases respectively, with 11 bases between them.

About this clone itself: Mouse gene names and germline throughout. The CDR3 extends 1 residue past the end of the read, so its final part is completed from the germline J gene. The chain uses TRBV17 and TRBJ2-1; D might be TRBD2 (5 bases). CDR3 size: 15 residues. The ends were cut back, 2 bases at V and 2 bases at J, with 10 bases in the middle. Germline CDR1 is MNHDT and CDR2 is YYDKIL. The sequenced CDR3 bases are TGTGCTAGCAGTAGACTGGGAAATTACTATGCTGAGCAGTTC. Amino acid sequence: CASSRLGNYYAEQF. The whole CDR3 protein is CASSRLGNYYAEQFF. Complete variable domain (other parts from reference TRBV17 and TRBJ2-1): DTTVKQNPRYKLARVGKPVNLICSQTMNHDTMYWYQKKPNQAPKLLLFYYDKILNREADTFEKFQSSRPNNSFCSLYIGSAGLEYSAMYLCASSRLGNYYAEQFFGPGTRLTVL.

To note about this clone: Germline and genes: mouse. The read falls 1 residue short of the CDR3 end, and the missing part is taken from the germline J gene. V and J are TRBV26 and TRBJ1-1; 7 bases agree with TRBD1. V was pared by 4 bases and J by 0 bases, with 2 bases of the junction left unmatched. The CDR3 loop spans 14 amino acids. CDR1 KGHPV and CDR2 FQNQEV come from the germline V gene (reference sequence). The part of the CDR3 DNA that was read is TGTGCCAGCAGTCCCGGGACAGCAAACACAGAAGTCTTC. Translated, it gives CASSPGTANTEVF. The entire CDR3 protein reads CASSPGTANTEVFF.

This clone is labeled as medium-sized. Mouse gene names and germline throughout. Read coverage stops 1 residue before the CDR3 terminus; the germline J gene supplies the remainder. This sequence joins TRBV26 and TRBJ2-3; 9 bases are shared with TRBD1. The CDR3 consists of 15 residues. The ends lost 2 bases at V and 1 base at J; junction bases unmatched: 1. CDR1 and CDR2 (germline): KGHPV, FQNQEV (reference sequence). The CDR3 loop reads CASSLTGGGAETLYF. The CDR3 bases that were read are TGTGCCAGCAGTCTGACAGGGGGCGGTGCAGAAACGCTGTAT.

Turning to this clone: Gene and germline names: mouse. The CDR3 end falls 1 residue outside the read, so it is completed with the germline J gene. The rearrangement uses TRBV26 and TRBJ2-4, with D possibly TRBD1 on 5 matching bases. V was cut by 3 bases and J by 0 bases, with 7 bases left in between. Germline V gene data show CDR1 as KGHPV and CDR2 as FQNQEV (reference sequence). This CDR3 comprises 14 residues. The CDR3 here is CASSLQDSQNTLYF. Incomplete CDR3 DNA: TGTGCCAGCAGTCTACAGGATAGTCAAAACACCTTGTAC.

Concerning this clone: These gene names are mouse names. The observed sequence ends 1 residue before the CDR3 terminus, with the missing tail filled in from the germline J gene. The chain combines TRBV4 with TRBJ2-7; D may be TRBD2 (6 bases). Trimming cost V 6 bases and J 6 bases, with 9 bases left between them. The CDR3 has 11 residues. Looked up from germline, CDR1 is LGHDT and CDR2 is YNNKQL (reference sequence). The sequenced part of the CDR3 DNA is TGTGCCAGCAGTGGGGACTTTGAACAGTAC. This gives the protein CASSGDFEQY. From start to end, the CDR3 is CASSGDFEQYF.

As concerns this clone: The listed genes are named as in mouse. The DNA ends 1 residue before the CDR3 does, and the rest of the CDR3 is filled in from the germline J gene. The gene calls are TRBV15 and TRBJ2-4; D is perhaps TRBD1 (6 bases). Germline CDR1 reads SGHND; CDR2 reads FRSKSL. This CDR3 has 15 amino acids. V shed 6 bases and J shed 0 bases, with 13 bases lying between them. The CDR3 bases that were read are TGTGCCAGCAGCCCGGACAGAAATAGTCAAAACACCTTGTAC. Translation gives CASSPDRNSQNTLY. The full CDR3 sequence reads CASSPDRNSQNTLYF.

Comments on this clone: Each gene name is a mouse one. The observed sequence ends 1 residue before the CDR3 terminus, with the missing tail filled in from the germline J gene. The chain combines TRBV20 with TRBJ2-7, with a possible D match to TRBD2 (6 bases). V lost 5 bases and J lost 3, with 11 bases in between. This CDR3 is built from 12 residues. CDR1 is GFQATS, CDR2 STVNSAI, per germline. The CDR3 spells CGAPGGSYEQYF. The DNA read from the CDR3 is TGTGGTGCTCCGGGGGGTAGCTATGAACAGTAC.

As regards this clone: Gene names and germline refer to mouse. Read sequence stops 1 residue before the CDR3 end, and the germline J gene provides the missing end. The chain has TRBV24 and TRBJ2-4; TRBD1 aligns across 8 bases. The V gene end was trimmed by 5 bases and the J gene end by 0 bases; junction bases not matched to a gene: 4. CDR1 is KGHTA, CDR2 FRNEEI, per germline. The CDR3 contains 15 residues. Partial CDR3 DNA: TGTGCCAGCAGTTCGGACAGGGTTAGTCAAAACACCTTGTAC. Its translation: CASSSDRVSQNTLY. The full CDR3 sequence reads CASSSDRVSQNTLYF.

About this clone itself: Genes and germline come from the mouse. Read sequence stops 1 residue before the CDR3 end, and the germline J gene provides the missing end. The chain uses TRBV26 and TRBJ1-6; tentative D call: TRBD1 (6 bases). TRBJ1-6 carries the ORF label, with uncertain function. This CDR3 has 14 residues. CDR1 is KGHPV and CDR2 is FQNQEV in the germline V gene (reference sequence). The germline V and J ends were trimmed by 4 bases and 2 bases, with 6 bases remaining between them. This chain's CDR3 is CASSQGAYNSPLYF. The sequenced CDR3 bases are TGTGCCAGCAGTCAGGGGGCCTATAATTCGCCCCTCTAC.

This clone was recorded a few times. Mouse names are used for the genes. The read stops 1 residue short of the end of the CDR3; the missing end is completed from the germline J gene. The rearrangement joins TRBV26 to TRBJ2-7; unclear D gene. V dropped 2 bases and J dropped 4 bases, with 3 bases sitting between them. This CDR3 comprises 11 residues. Germline V CDR1 and CDR2: KGHPV, FQNQEV (reference sequence). The CDR3 protein is CASSLKYEQYF. The CDR3 bases that were read are TGTGCCAGCAGTCTGAAATATGAACAGTAC.

This clone has more than one count but fewer than ten. Here the gene names and germline are mouse. The read ends 1 residue early relative to the CDR3; the germline J gene fills the gap. J is TRBJ2-7 and V is TRBV16; TRBD2 is a possible D gene (6 bases). The V and J ends lost 5 bases and 0 bases respectively, with 14 bases between them. Germline CDR1 and CDR2: SGHSA and FRNQAP. This CDR3 has 15 amino acids. CDR3 region: CASSPDGDFSYEQYF. The CDR3 bases that were read are TGTGCAAGCAGCCCAGATGGGGACTTCTCCTATGAACAGTAC.

As regards this clone: The genes are named according to mouse. The CDR3 is cut off 1 residue early in the read; its end comes from the germline J gene. The chain recombines TRBV15 with TRBJ2-7; 7 nucleotides align to TRBD1. With 5 bases clipped from V and 6 bases from J, the junction kept 1 base outside the gene matches. CDR3 length: 11 amino acids. Germline V lookup: CDR1 SGHND, CDR2 FRSKSL. The covered CDR3 bases are TGTGCCAGCAGTGACAGGGTTGAACAGTAC. It encodes CASSDRVEQY. The entire CDR3 sequence reads CASSDRVEQYF.

This clone was detected a few times. Here the gene names and germline are mouse. The CDR3 reads CASSFSDQNTLYF. The DNA read from the CDR3 is TGTGCAAGCAGCTTCAGCGATCAAAACACCTTGTAC. The V call is TRBV16, the J call TRBJ2-4; D gene ambiguous. The read halts 1 residue ahead of the CDR3 end, with the missing end drawn from the germline J gene. CDR3 size: 13 residues. Germline V lookup: CDR1 SGHSA, CDR2 FRNQAP. V lost 3 bases to trimming and J lost 2 bases, with 6 bases between them.

By sample share, this clone is medium-sized. The gene symbols are mouse symbols. The CDR3 end falls 1 residue outside the read, so it is completed with the germline J gene. The chain couples TRBV13-1 to TRBJ2-4, with D possibly being TRBD2 (6 bases). The V gene's germline CDR1 is NSHNY and CDR2 SYGAGN. Trimming took 2 bases from V and 7 from J, leaving 8 bases between them. The length of the CDR3 is 12 residues. The CDR3 bases that were read are TGTGCCAGCAGTGACCGGGGGGACACCTTGTAC. Protein: CASSDRGDTLY. The entire CDR3 is CASSDRGDTLYF.

Remarks on this clone: Germline and genes here are mouse. From the germline J gene comes the end of the CDR3, since the read stops 1 residue before it. J is TRBJ1-1 and V is TRBV26, with a possible D match to TRBD1 (5 bases). The CDR3 covers 13 residues. The germline gives CDR1 KGHPV, CDR2 FQNQEV (reference sequence). The V end was cut by 6 bases, the J end by 1 base, with 9 bases between. CDR3 residues: CASRQTVNTEVFF. CDR3 DNA, as far as it was read: TGTGCCAGCAGACAGACAGTAAACACAGAAGTCTTC.

This clone occurred once. Gene names are the mouse ones. Sequencing ends 1 residue short of the CDR3 end; the germline J gene provides the rest. V gene TRBV26 combines with J gene TRBJ1-4, with 9 bases matching TRBD1. This CDR3 contains 14 residues. V was clipped by 6 bases and J by 7 bases; unmatched bases: 6. CDR1 and CDR2 from the germline V gene are KGHPV and FQNQEV (reference sequence). CDR3 protein: CASRLGTGTERLFF. CDR3 DNA, as far as it was read: TGTGCCAGCAGGCTGGGGACAGGGACCGAAAGATTATTT.

This clone showed up just a few times. Germline and genes here are mouse. The read terminates 1 residue before the CDR3 end, so the remaining end is supplied by the germline J gene. The chain carries TRBV26 and TRBJ2-4; perhaps TRBD2 as D (6 bases). The CDR3 sequence is 14 residues long. Germline lookup yields CDR1 KGHPV and CDR2 FQNQEV (reference sequence). V lost 5 bases, J lost 0 bases, and 9 bases lay in between. CDR3 bases read: TGTGCCAGCAGTGTACTGGGAAGTCAAAACACCTTGTAC. Residues: CASSVLGSQNTLY. The entire CDR3 is CASSVLGSQNTLYF.

Details on this clone: The gene symbols are mouse symbols. The read terminates 1 residue before the CDR3 end, so the remaining end is supplied by the germline J gene. This rearrangement joins TRBV1 to TRBJ2-7, with D tentatively TRBD2 (6 bases). V was clipped by 3 bases and J by 0 bases, with 9 bases between them. This CDR3 has 14 residues. The V gene's germline CDR1 is NSQYPW and CDR2 LRSPGD (reference sequence). The sequenced part of the CDR3 DNA is TGCACCTGCAGTGCGGCGGGGGGCTCCTATGAACAGTAC. Its protein is CTCSAAGGSYEQY. The entire CDR3 is CTCSAAGGSYEQYF.

This clone was detected a few times. The gene names given are mouse names. The read falls 1 residue short of the CDR3 end, and the missing part is taken from the germline J gene. The chain employs TRBV13-3 and TRBJ1-1; perhaps TRBD1 as D (5 bases). V dropped 7 bases and J dropped 6 bases, with 10 bases sitting between them. Germline V gene data show CDR1 as NNHDY and CDR2 as SYVADS. The CDR3 has 11 amino acids. The sequenced CDR3 bases are TGTGCCAGCCAAGGCAGGGCAGAAGTCTTC. Translating gives CASQGRAEVF. The whole CDR3 region reads CASQGRAEVFF.